These T cell receptor beta chains were read from a single sample in a study of T cells in Graves' hyperthyroidism and ophthalmopathy. A single record per CDR3 protein comes from TCRdb applying MiXCR to the multiplex PCR reads. Of 700,000 or so distinct CDR3 sequences in the sample, around 17% were seen once. Material: blood. These receptors all stem from a man aged 18 to 30 with Graves' hyperthyroidism. CDR3s include the opening cysteine and the closing phenylalanine or tryptophan. A D gene is named only where the DNA matches it firmly. Expanded clones are given a class, and other clones once, few, many or no size at all.

j_call: TRBJ2-7
clone_size: few
cdr3_length: 14
v_call: TRBV3-1
d_call: -
cdr3_aa: CASSQERDSYEQYF
cdr3_nt: TGTGCCAGCAGCCAAGAGCGGGACAGCTACGAGCAGTACTTC

j_call: TRBJ2-1
clone_size: many
cdr3_length: 15
v_call: TRBV7-6
d_call: TRBD2
cdr3_aa: CASSFRLAGGNEQFF
cdr3_nt: TGTGCCAGCAGCTTCCGACTAGCGGGGGGGAATGAGCAGTTCTTC

j_call: TRBJ2-1
clone_size: many
cdr3_length: 15
v_call: TRBV29-1
d_call: TRBD2
cdr3_aa: CSVERLAGDVNEQFF
cdr3_nt: TGCAGCGTCGAGAGACTAGCGGGAGATGTGAATGAGCAGTTCTTC

j_call: TRBJ2-2
clone_size: many
cdr3_length: 14
v_call: TRBV11-1
d_call: -
cdr3_aa: CASSLAWRAGELFF
cdr3_nt: TGTGCCAGCAGCTTGGCCTGGAGAGCCGGGGAGCTGTTTTTT

j_call: TRBJ1-2
clone_size: few
cdr3_length: 15
v_call: TRBV5-1
d_call: TRBD1
cdr3_aa: CASSPSIDREHGYTF
cdr3_nt: TGCGCCAGCAGCCCCTCCATTGACAGGGAGCATGGCTACACCTTC

j_call: TRBJ2-2
clone_size: many
cdr3_length: 13
v_call: TRBV11-3
d_call: -
cdr3_aa: CASSPRNTGELFF
cdr3_nt: TGTGCCAGCAGCCCCAGGAACACCGGGGAGCTGTTTTTT

j_call: TRBJ2-2
clone_size: many
cdr3_length: 18
v_call: TRBV3-1
d_call: -
cdr3_aa: CASSQVVAEGGNTGELFF
cdr3_nt: TGTGCCAGCAGCCAAGTTGTTGCGGAAGGGGGTAACACCGGGGAGCTGTTTTTT

j_call: TRBJ1-2
clone_size: many
cdr3_length: 16
v_call: TRBV27
d_call: -
cdr3_aa: CASSFSSGSRDGSYTF
cdr3_nt: TGTGCCAGCAGTTTCTCCTCGGGGAGTCGAGATGGAAGCTACACCTTC

j_call: TRBJ2-5
clone_size: few
cdr3_length: 14
v_call: TRBV20-1
d_call: TRBD2
cdr3_aa: CSAHTGLAEETQYF
cdr3_nt: TGCAGTGCCCATACGGGACTAGCCGAAGAGACCCAGTACTTC

j_call: TRBJ1-1
clone_size: -
cdr3_length: 14
v_call: TRBV30
d_call: -
cdr3_aa: CAWSVGRWSTEAFF
cdr3_nt: TGTGCCTGGAGTGTGGGGCGCTGGAGCACTGAAGCTTTCTTT

j_call: TRBJ2-7
clone_size: -
cdr3_length: 14
v_call: TRBV6-1
d_call: -
cdr3_aa: CASTPRQSTYEQYF
cdr3_nt: TGTGCCAGCACCCCTCGACAGAGCACCTACGAGCAGTACTTC

j_call: TRBJ2-7
clone_size: many
cdr3_length: 16
v_call: TRBV24-1
d_call: TRBD2
cdr3_aa: CATSDHSTSGVYEQYF
cdr3_nt: TGTGCCACCAGTGACCACTCGACTAGCGGGGTCTACGAGCAGTACTTC

j_call: TRBJ2-7
clone_size: few
cdr3_length: 14
v_call: TRBV28
d_call: -
cdr3_aa: CASSLWGAGGEQYF
cdr3_nt: TGTGCCAGCAGTTTATGGGGGGCCGGAGGGGAGCAGTACTTC

j_call: TRBJ2-7
clone_size: many
cdr3_length: 14
v_call: TRBV3-1
d_call: -
cdr3_aa: CASSSSQRSYEQYF
cdr3_nt: TGTGCCAGCAGCTCCTCCCAGAGGTCCTACGAGCAGTACTTC

j_call: TRBJ1-1
clone_size: many
cdr3_length: 15
v_call: TRBV5-1
d_call: TRBD1
cdr3_aa: CASSLDTDRVGEAFF
cdr3_nt: TGCGCCAGCAGCTTGGACACCGACAGGGTGGGTGAAGCTTTCTTT

j_call: TRBJ2-5
clone_size: once
cdr3_length: 13
v_call: TRBV7-9
d_call: -
cdr3_aa: CASSLKEQETQYF
cdr3_nt: TGTGCCAGCAGCTTAAAGGAACAAGAGACCCAGTACTTC

j_call: TRBJ2-1
clone_size: many
cdr3_length: 16
v_call: TRBV28
d_call: TRBD2
cdr3_aa: CASSPIGLAGYNEQFF
cdr3_nt: TGTGCCAGCAGTCCGATTGGACTAGCGGGCTACAATGAGCAGTTCTTC

j_call: TRBJ2-7
clone_size: few
cdr3_length: 13
v_call: TRBV28
d_call: -
cdr3_aa: CASSLRPGNEQYF
cdr3_nt: TGTGCCAGCAGCCTCCGGCCAGGGAACGAGCAGTACTTC

j_call: TRBJ2-2
clone_size: few
cdr3_length: 13
v_call: TRBV20-1
d_call: -
cdr3_aa: CSARSVVTGELFF
cdr3_nt: TGCAGTGCTAGATCCGTGGTGACCGGGGAGCTGTTTTTT

j_call: TRBJ1-5
clone_size: many
cdr3_length: 15
v_call: TRBV7-2
d_call: -
cdr3_aa: CASSFDISRNQPQHF
cdr3_nt: TGTGCCAGCAGCTTTGACATCTCCCGGAATCAGCCCCAGCATTTT

j_call: TRBJ1-6
clone_size: few
cdr3_length: 15
v_call: TRBV28
d_call: -
cdr3_aa: CASSSEVNQNSPLHF
cdr3_nt: TGTGCCAGCAGTTCCGAAGTCAACCAGAATTCACCCCTCCACTTT

j_call: TRBJ1-1
clone_size: -
cdr3_length: 15
v_call: TRBV18
d_call: -
cdr3_aa: CASSPNDVQNTEAFF
cdr3_nt: TGTGCCAGCTCACCCAACGACGTCCAGAACACTGAAGCTTTCTTT

j_call: TRBJ2-3
clone_size: many
cdr3_length: 14
v_call: TRBV28
d_call: -
cdr3_aa: CASSLFVGSDTQYF
cdr3_nt: TGTGCCAGCAGTTTATTTGTGGGTTCAGATACGCAGTATTTT

j_call: TRBJ2-1
clone_size: -
cdr3_length: 15
v_call: TRBV30
d_call: -
cdr3_aa: CAWSQGTSEGDEQFF
cdr3_nt: TGTGCCTGGAGTCAAGGGACTTCGGAGGGGGATGAGCAGTTCTTC

j_call: TRBJ2-3
clone_size: many
cdr3_length: 15
v_call: TRBV28
d_call: TRBD2
cdr3_aa: CASSRPAGAPDTQYF
cdr3_nt: TGTGCCAGCAGTCGCCCAGCGGGAGCCCCAGATACGCAGTATTTT

j_call: TRBJ2-5
clone_size: few
cdr3_length: 16
v_call: TRBV10-3
d_call: TRBD2
cdr3_aa: CAISGSDSGREETQYF
cdr3_nt: TGTGCCATCAGCGGATCGGATAGCGGGAGGGAAGAGACCCAGTACTTC

j_call: TRBJ1-4
clone_size: few
cdr3_length: 15
v_call: TRBV25-1
d_call: -
cdr3_aa: CASSSGAEDNEKLFF
cdr3_nt: TGTGCCAGCAGCTCAGGGGCTGAGGATAATGAAAAACTGTTTTTT

j_call: TRBJ1-5
clone_size: many
cdr3_length: 15
v_call: TRBV18
d_call: -
cdr3_aa: CASSPLERDNQPQHF
cdr3_nt: TGTGCCAGCTCACCTCTTGAAAGGGACAATCAGCCCCAGCATTTT

j_call: TRBJ2-7
clone_size: few
cdr3_length: 13
v_call: TRBV20-1
d_call: -
cdr3_aa: CSASRGNVYEQYF
cdr3_nt: TGCAGTGCTAGTCGGGGGAACGTCTACGAGCAGTACTTC

j_call: TRBJ1-4
clone_size: many
cdr3_length: 15
v_call: TRBV11-2
d_call: -
cdr3_aa: CASSPRVGASEKLFF
cdr3_nt: TGTGCCAGCAGCCCCAGGGTGGGGGCGAGTGAAAAACTGTTTTTT

j_call: TRBJ2-7
clone_size: many
cdr3_length: 16
v_call: TRBV7-2
d_call: -
cdr3_aa: CASSLTPHRFSYEQYF
cdr3_nt: TGTGCCAGCAGCCTAACCCCTCACCGTTTCTCCTACGAGCAGTACTTC

j_call: TRBJ1-1
clone_size: few
cdr3_length: 17
v_call: TRBV6-4
d_call: -
cdr3_aa: CASSDPHPSRKDTEAFF
cdr3_nt: TGTGCCAGCAGTGACCCCCATCCCTCCCGCAAGGATACTGAAGCTTTCTTT

j_call: TRBJ2-7
clone_size: -
cdr3_length: 17
v_call: TRBV5-1
d_call: TRBD1
cdr3_aa: CASSLALDRGNPYEQYF
cdr3_nt: TGCGCCAGCAGCTTGGCCTTGGACAGGGGGAATCCCTACGAGCAGTACTTC

j_call: TRBJ2-2
clone_size: -
cdr3_length: 14
v_call: TRBV30
d_call: -
cdr3_aa: CAWSGDRSPGELFF
cdr3_nt: TGTGCCTGGAGTGGAGATAGGTCCCCCGGGGAGCTGTTTTTT

j_call: TRBJ2-1
clone_size: -
cdr3_length: 14
v_call: TRBV7-9
d_call: TRBD2
cdr3_aa: CASRTGGPQNEQFF
cdr3_nt: TGTGCGAGTAGGACGGGAGGGCCTCAGAATGAGCAGTTCTTC

j_call: TRBJ2-7
clone_size: few
cdr3_length: 16
v_call: TRBV10-3
d_call: TRBD1
cdr3_aa: CAISGPPGTGAYEQYF
cdr3_nt: TGTGCCATCAGTGGCCCCCCCGGGACAGGGGCCTACGAGCAGTACTTC

j_call: TRBJ1-1
clone_size: many
cdr3_length: 12
v_call: TRBV6-2/TRBV6-3
d_call: -
cdr3_aa: CASKPPLGLAFF
cdr3_nt: TGTGCCAGCAAACCCCCGCTCGGGTTAGCTTTCTTT

j_call: TRBJ2-3
clone_size: -
cdr3_length: 18
v_call: TRBV4-2
d_call: -
cdr3_aa: CASSQDQSWDVRTDTQYF
cdr3_nt: TGTGCCAGCAGCCAAGATCAAAGTTGGGATGTACGAACAGATACGCAGTATTTT

j_call: TRBJ2-1
clone_size: -
cdr3_length: 14
v_call: TRBV3-1
d_call: TRBD2
cdr3_aa: CASSQGLASNEQFF
cdr3_nt: TGTGCCAGCAGCCAGGGACTAGCGTCGAATGAGCAGTTCTTC

j_call: TRBJ1-2
clone_size: -
cdr3_length: 13
v_call: TRBV28
d_call: -
cdr3_aa: CASSHNENYGYTF
cdr3_nt: TGTGCCAGCAGTCACAATGAAAACTATGGCTACACCTTC

j_call: TRBJ2-5
clone_size: few
cdr3_length: 16
v_call: TRBV7-8
d_call: TRBD2
cdr3_aa: CASSPLSGSGRETQYF
cdr3_nt: TGTGCCAGCAGTCCACTCAGCGGGAGCGGTCGGGAGACCCAGTACTTC

j_call: TRBJ2-1
clone_size: many
cdr3_length: 15
v_call: TRBV2
d_call: TRBD2
cdr3_aa: CASLGTSGSSDEQFF
cdr3_nt: TGTGCCAGCTTAGGGACTAGCGGGAGTAGCGATGAGCAGTTCTTC

j_call: TRBJ2-1
clone_size: many
cdr3_length: 12
v_call: TRBV12-3/TRBV12-4
d_call: -
cdr3_aa: CASSFVGDEQFF
cdr3_nt: TGTGCCAGCAGTTTCGTTGGCGATGAGCAGTTCTTC

j_call: TRBJ2-7
clone_size: many
cdr3_length: 14
v_call: TRBV3-1
d_call: TRBD2
cdr3_aa: CASSQVPGGYEQYF
cdr3_nt: TGTGCCAGCAGCCAAGTTCCGGGGGGCTACGAGCAGTACTTC

j_call: TRBJ2-1
clone_size: many
cdr3_length: 14
v_call: TRBV11-3
d_call: TRBD2
cdr3_aa: CASSFGGRQGEQFF
cdr3_nt: TGTGCCAGCAGCTTTGGCGGGAGGCAGGGGGAGCAGTTCTTC

j_call: TRBJ2-7
clone_size: few
cdr3_length: 12
v_call: TRBV6-1
d_call: -
cdr3_aa: CASSEMGYEQYF
cdr3_nt: TGTGCCAGCAGTGAAATGGGCTACGAGCAGTACTTC

j_call: TRBJ2-7
clone_size: -
cdr3_length: 13
v_call: TRBV19
d_call: -
cdr3_aa: CASKKDYRAEQYF
cdr3_nt: TGTGCCAGTAAAAAGGACTACCGTGCCGAGCAGTACTTC

j_call: TRBJ2-7
clone_size: -
cdr3_length: 13
v_call: TRBV7-9
d_call: -
cdr3_aa: CASSDYNSYEQYF
cdr3_nt: TGTGCCAGCAGCGACTATAACTCCTACGAGCAGTACTTC